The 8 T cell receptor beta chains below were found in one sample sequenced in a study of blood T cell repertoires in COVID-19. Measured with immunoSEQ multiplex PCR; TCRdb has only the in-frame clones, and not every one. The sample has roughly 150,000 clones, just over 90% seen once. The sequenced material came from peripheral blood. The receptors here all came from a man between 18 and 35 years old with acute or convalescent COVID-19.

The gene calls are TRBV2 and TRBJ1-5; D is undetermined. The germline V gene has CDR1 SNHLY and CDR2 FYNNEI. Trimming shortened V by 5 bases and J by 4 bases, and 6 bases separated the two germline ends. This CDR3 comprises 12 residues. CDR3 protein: CASSYSNQPQHF. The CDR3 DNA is TGTGCCAGCAGTTACAGTAATCAGCCCCAGCATTTT. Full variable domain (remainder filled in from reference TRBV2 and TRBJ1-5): EPEVTQTPSHQVTQMGQEVILRCVPISNHLYFYWYRQILGQKVEFLVSFYNNEISEKSEIFDDQFSVERPDGSNFTLKIRSTKLEDSAMYFCASSYSNQPQHFGDGTRLSIL.

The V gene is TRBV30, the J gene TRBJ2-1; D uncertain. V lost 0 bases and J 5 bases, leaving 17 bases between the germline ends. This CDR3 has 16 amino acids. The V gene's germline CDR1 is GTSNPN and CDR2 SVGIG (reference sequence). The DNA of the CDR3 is TGTGCCTGGAGTGTACATTCGTGGGCCAAAAACAATGAGCAGTTCTTC. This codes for CAWSVHSWAKNNEQFF.

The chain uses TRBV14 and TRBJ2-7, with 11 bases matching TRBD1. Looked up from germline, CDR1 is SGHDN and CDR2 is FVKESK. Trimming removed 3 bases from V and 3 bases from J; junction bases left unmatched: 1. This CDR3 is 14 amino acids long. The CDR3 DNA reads TGTGCCAGCAGCCAGGGACAGGGGGGCTACGAGCAGTACTTC. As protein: CASSQGQGGYEQYF. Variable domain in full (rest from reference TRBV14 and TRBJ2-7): EAGVTQFPSHSVIEKGQTVTLRCDPISGHDNLYWYRRVMGKEIKFLLHFVKESKQDESGMPNNRFLAERTGGTYSTLKVQPAELEDSGVYFCASSQGQGGYEQYFGPGTRLTVT.

The CDR3 spells CASRREDTGELFF. The CDR3 nucleotides read TGCGCCAGCCGCAGGGAAGACACCGGGGAGCTGTTTTTT. The chain joins TRBV5-1 to TRBJ2-2, with D perhaps matching TRBD1 (5 bases). The V gene lost 7 bases and the J gene lost 3 bases, with 10 bases spanning the gap. The CDR3 is 13 residues long. Per germline, CDR1 SGHRS and CDR2 YFSETQ.

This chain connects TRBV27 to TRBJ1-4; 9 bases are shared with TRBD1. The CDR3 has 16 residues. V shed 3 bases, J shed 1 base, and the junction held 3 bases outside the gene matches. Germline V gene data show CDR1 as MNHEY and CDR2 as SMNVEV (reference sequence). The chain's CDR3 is CASSLTGGQTNEKLFF. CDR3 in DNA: TGTGCCAGCAGTTTGACAGGGGGGCAAACTAATGAAAAACTGTTTTTT.

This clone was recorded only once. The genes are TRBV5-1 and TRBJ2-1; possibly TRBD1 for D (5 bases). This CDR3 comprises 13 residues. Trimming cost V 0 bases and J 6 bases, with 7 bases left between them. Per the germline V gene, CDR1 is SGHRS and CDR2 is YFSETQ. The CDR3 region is CASSLETANEQFF. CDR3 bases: TGCGCCAGCAGCTTGGAGACAGCCAATGAGCAGTTCTTC. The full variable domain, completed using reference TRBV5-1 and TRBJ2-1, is KAGVTQTPRYLIKTRGQQVTLSCSPISGHRSVSWYQQTPGQGLQFLFEYFSETQRNKGNFPGRFSGRQFSNSRSEMNVSTLELGDSALYLCASSLETANEQFFGPGTRLTVL.

DNA for the CDR3: TGTGCCACCAGTGATCGTAAATCGTGGGCAGCTTTCTTT. Residues: CATSDRKSWAAFF. The gene calls are TRBV24-1 and TRBJ1-1; D gene ambiguous. V gave up 3 bases and J gave up 10 bases, with 14 bases separating them. Germline-derived CDR1 and CDR2 are KGHDR and SFDVKD. This CDR3 is 13 amino acids long.

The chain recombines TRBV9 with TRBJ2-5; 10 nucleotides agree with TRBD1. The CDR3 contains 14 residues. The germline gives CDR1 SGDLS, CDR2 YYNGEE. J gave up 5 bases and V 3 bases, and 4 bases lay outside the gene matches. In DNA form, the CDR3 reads TGTGCCAGCAGCGAGACAGGGGGCGGTGAGACCCAGTACTTC. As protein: CASSETGGGETQYF.